One and the same sample provided the 26 T cell receptor beta chains below, sequenced in a study of T cell responses to AZD1222 COVID-19 vaccine. Sequencing used immunoSEQ multiplex PCR; TCRdb keeps in-frame clones, though not all of them. The repertoire holds approximately 92,000 clones, roughly nine tenths seen once, with under 10% in the top ten. Sequencing was performed on peripheral blood, taken on day 0 of AZD1222 vaccination. The receptors derive from an adult in good health.

The V and J genes are TRBV6-5 and TRBJ2-1; D may be TRBD2 (5 bases). V lost 4 bases and J 8 bases, leaving 21 bases between the germline ends. This CDR3 has 16 amino acids. Germline values: CDR1 MNHEY, CDR2 SVGAGI. The CDR3 protein is CASSFLSQRSSDEQFF. CDR3 sequence (DNA): TGTGCCAGCAGTTTCCTTTCCCAGCGGAGCTCGGATGAGCAGTTCTTC.

The V gene is TRBV5-1, the J gene TRBJ2-7; D call uncertain. Germline V gene data show CDR1 as SGHRS and CDR2 as YFSETQ. The CDR3 runs to 14 residues. With 2 bases removed from V and 2 bases from J, the gap between germline ends came to 11 bases. This CDR3 reads CASSFGYSPYEQYF. CDR3 bases: TGCGCCAGCAGCTTCGGGTACAGCCCCTACGAGCAGTACTTC.

CDR3: CASSHQGDRGLYGYTF. The CDR3 coding sequence is TGTGCCAGCAGCCACCAAGGGGACAGGGGATTATATGGCTACACCTTC. The V and J genes are TRBV3-1 (or the pseudogene TRBV3-2) and TRBJ1-2; 10 bases are a match to TRBD1. V lost 3 bases to trimming and J lost 5 bases; unmatched junction nucleotides: 9. The CDR3 sequence is 16 residues long. Germline V gene lookup returns CDR1 LGHDT and CDR2 YNNKEL (reference sequence).

The V gene is TRBV6-5, the J gene TRBJ2-3; possible D gene TRBD2, 6 bases. Germline V gives CDR1 MNHEY, CDR2 SVGAGI. The CDR3 totals 12 residues. The germline V and J ends were trimmed by 7 bases and 6 bases, with 11 bases remaining between them. CDR3 residues: CASTGGLDTQYF. DNA of the CDR3: TGTGCCAGCACCGGGGGATTGGATACGCAGTATTTT.

This clone appeared a single time. CDR3 protein: CSVYTSGNTIYF. The CDR3 DNA reads as TGCAGCGTCTACACCTCTGGAAACACCATATATTTT. The chain carries TRBV29-1 and TRBJ1-3; the D is unclear. The CDR3 has 12 amino acids. CDR1 is SQVTM and CDR2 is ANQGSEA in the germline V gene. The ends were cut back, 6 bases at V and 0 bases at J, with 6 bases in the middle.

The gene calls are TRBV5-1 and TRBJ2-3; possibly TRBD2 for D (5 bases). Trimming shortened V by 0 bases and J by 0 bases, and 5 bases separated the two germline ends. The V gene's germline CDR1 is SGHRS and CDR2 YFSETQ. The CDR3 has 14 residues. The CDR3 coding sequence is TGCGCCAGCAGCTTGGCGGGAAGCACAGATACGCAGTATTTT. This translates into CASSLAGSTDTQYF.

This chain joins TRBV6-5 and TRBJ2-1; 8 bases fit TRBD1. The CDR3 totals 15 residues. Trimming at V came to 5 bases and at J to 2 bases, leaving 5 bases not matched to a gene. CDR1 is MNHEY, CDR2 SVGAGI, per germline. The CDR3 sequence: CASSTDRGTYNEQFF. The DNA of the CDR3 is TGTGCCAGCAGTACTGACAGGGGCACCTACAATGAGCAGTTCTTC.

The chain has TRBV6-2 or TRBV6-3 and TRBJ2-3; D unclear. Germline CDR1 MNHEY, CDR2 SVGEGT. V gave up 4 bases and J gave up 1 base, with 12 bases separating them. This CDR3 region has 15 residues. The CDR3 protein is CASSFSSPRTDTQYF. DNA for the CDR3: TGTGCCAGCAGTTTCTCCTCCCCTCGCACAGATACGCAGTATTTT.

This clone showed up just once. This chain uses TRBV28 with TRBJ2-1; D unclear. Germline lookup yields CDR1 MDHEN and CDR2 SYDVKM. The length of the CDR3 is 11 residues. The V and J ends lost 5 bases and 10 bases respectively, with 9 bases between them. The CDR3 loop is CASSIGREQFF. The CDR3 DNA follows: TGTGCCAGCAGTATAGGTCGGGAGCAGTTCTTC.

As for this clone: The junction differs from germline at one of its ends, possibly a read error. The J gene is TRBJ2-1, the V gene TRBV24-1; D is ambiguous. The V gene's germline CDR1 is KGHDR and CDR2 SFDVKD. CDR3 length: 11 amino acids. CDR3 in amino acids: CATSDGRSALF. DNA of the CDR3: TGTGCCACCAGTGATGGCCGGAGCGCTCTCTTC.

This chain connects TRBV10-3 to TRBJ1-2; 7 bases match TRBD1. V was pared by 6 bases and J by 7 bases, with 11 bases of the junction left unmatched. Germline lookup yields CDR1 ENHRY and CDR2 SYGVKD. The CDR3 runs to 14 residues. The CDR3 bases are TGTGCCATCAGCCCCGACAGGGATAGTAGTGGCTACACCTTC. Protein product: CAISPDRDSSGYTF.

V is TRBV7-9 and J is TRBJ1-5; D not resolved. V dropped 1 base and J dropped 1 base, with 11 bases sitting between them. Germline CDR1 reads SEHNR; CDR2 reads FQNEAQ (reference sequence). This CDR3 has 16 residues. CDR3 nucleotides: TGTGCCAGCAGCTTAGGGGTAGGGAGCAGCAATCAGCCCCAGCATTTT. Translated: CASSLGVGSSNQPQHF.

The chain combines TRBV27 with TRBJ1-1; D not resolved. The CDR3 length is 13 residues. The germline CDR1 and CDR2 sequences are MNHEY and SMNVEV (reference sequence). V dropped 6 bases and J dropped 0 bases, with 8 bases sitting between them. DNA for the CDR3: TGTGCCAGCAGGGGTATTATGAACACTGAAGCTTTCTTT. Encoded protein: CASRGIMNTEAFF.

V and J are TRBV7-2 and TRBJ1-2; 10 nucleotides agree with TRBD1. The CDR3 runs 14 residues. Germline-derived CDR1 and CDR2 are SGHTA and FQGNSA. The trim removed 5 bases at V and 9 bases at J, leaving 9 bases unmatched. The CDR3 bases are TGTGCCAGCAGCCGCACTCCGGGACAGGGGAGCTACACCTTC. Translated: CASSRTPGQGSYTF.

In this sample, this clone turned up once. The chain carries TRBV5-1 and TRBJ1-4, with D possibly TRBD1 on 5 matching bases. CDR3 size: 14 residues. CDR1 and CDR2 from the germline V gene are SGHRS and YFSETQ. Deletions cut 4 bases from V and 5 bases from J, with 12 bases between. CDR3 sequence reads: CASSPPAGNEKLFF. CDR3 DNA sequence: TGCGCCAGCAGCCCCCCGGCAGGGAATGAAAAACTGTTTTTT. Full variable domain (remainder filled in from reference TRBV5-1 and TRBJ1-4): KAGVTQTPRYLIKTRGQQVTLSCSPISGHRSVSWYQQTPGQGLQFLFEYFSETQRNKGNFPGRFSGRQFSNSRSEMNVSTLELGDSALYLCASSPPAGNEKLFFGSGTQLSVL.

In DNA, the CDR3 is TGTGCCAGCAGTTACGCGGGATCCTATGGCTACACCTTC. Its translation is CASSYAGSYGYTF. The chain recombines TRBV6-5 with TRBJ1-2, with D unresolved. The germline gives CDR1 MNHEY, CDR2 SVGAGI. The CDR3 length is 13 residues. V was pared by 2 bases and J by 4 bases, with 8 bases between.

The chain is built from TRBV14 and TRBJ2-3, with D uncertain. Germline V gene data show CDR1 as SGHDN and CDR2 as FVKESK. With 1 base removed from V and 2 bases from J, the gap between germline ends came to 10 bases. The CDR3 runs to 15 residues. DNA for the CDR3: TGTGCCAGCAGCCAAGGTGCGGCAGTCACAGATACGCAGTATTTT. Translated: CASSQGAAVTDTQYF.

The V and J genes are TRBV15 and TRBJ2-3, with D maybe TRBD2 (7 bases). Trimming pared 1 base from V and 3 bases from J, leaving 11 bases between. From germline, CDR1 is LNHNV and CDR2 YYDKDF (reference sequence). The CDR3 runs 15 residues. CDR3 loop: CATSRVGGATDTQYF. The CDR3 DNA is TGTGCCACCAGCAGAGTGGGGGGGGCTACAGATACGCAGTATTTT.

This clone was observed a single time. This chain links TRBV14 with TRBJ1-5; the D gene is possibly TRBD1 (5 bases). CDR1 is SGHDN and CDR2 is FVKESK in the germline V gene. The CDR3 runs to 13 residues. V shed 4 bases and J shed 4 bases, with 8 bases lying between them. This CDR3 is CASSPGGNQPQHF. The CDR3 DNA follows: TGTGCCAGCAGCCCGGGGGGAAATCAGCCCCAGCATTTT. Together with reference TRBV14 and TRBJ1-5, the CDR3 gives the full variable domain: EAGVTQFPSHSVIEKGQTVTLRCDPISGHDNLYWYRRVMGKEIKFLLHFVKESKQDESGMPNNRFLAERTGGTYSTLKVQPAELEDSGVYFCASSPGGNQPQHFGDGTRLSIL.

The chain recombines TRBV19 with TRBJ2-7; TRBD2 matches 10 bases. The V segment lost 2 bases and the J segment 5 bases; nucleotides outside the gene matches: 3. CDR1 is LNHDA and CDR2 is SQIVND in the germline V gene (reference sequence). This CDR3 is built from 14 residues. CDR3 region: CASSITSGTDEQYF. Written as DNA, the CDR3 is TGTGCCAGTAGTATAACTAGCGGGACCGACGAGCAGTACTTC.

The chain couples TRBV4-1 to TRBJ2-1, with D hard to call. Deletions cut 4 bases from V and 7 bases from J, with 11 bases between. This CDR3 is 13 amino acids long. The germline gives CDR1 MGHRA, CDR2 YSYEKL. The CDR3: CASSLPPRNEQFF. The CDR3 nucleotides are TGCGCCAGCAGCCTACCGCCGCGGAATGAGCAGTTCTTC.

The table lists this clone with a count of one. V and J are TRBV7-8 and TRBJ1-5, with D unresolved. This CDR3 contains 15 residues. Trimming removed 1 base from V and 4 bases from J, with 11 bases in between. Per the germline V gene, CDR1 is SGHVS and CDR2 is FQNEAQ. The CDR3 coding sequence is TGTGCCAGCAGCTTAGTAGTAAGGGCTAATCAGCCCCAGCATTTT. It is translated as CASSLVVRANQPQHF.

The chain carries TRBV29-1 and TRBJ1-2, with 7 bases that match TRBD1. Looked up from germline, CDR1 is SQVTM and CDR2 is ANQGSEA. This CDR3 has 17 residues. Unmatched junction bases numbered 19, after V lost 6 bases and J lost 3 bases. DNA of the CDR3: TGCAGCGTGGAATGGGACAGTATGCTCCCCCCGGACTATGGCTACACCTTC. Amino acids: CSVEWDSMLPPDYGYTF.

This clone was counted only a few times. V usage is TRBV27 and J usage is TRBJ1-5; the match to TRBD1 covers 8 bases. The CDR3 length is 16 residues. Germline CDR1 is MNHEY and CDR2 is SMNVEV (reference sequence). Unmatched junction bases numbered 10, after V lost 5 bases and J lost 4 bases. Here the CDR3 reads CASSPGQGLGNQPQHF. The CDR3 coding sequence is TGTGCCAGCAGTCCCGGACAGGGTCTGGGTAATCAGCCCCAGCATTTT.

The chain's CDR3 is CASSHLGRTTLAKNIQYF. CDR3 nucleotides: TGCGCCAGCAGCCACCTAGGACGGACCACTTTAGCCAAAAACATTCAGTACTTC. This rearrangement joins TRBV4-1 to TRBJ2-4; D gene unclear. The CDR3 runs 18 residues. V was pared by 3 bases and J by 0 bases, with 18 bases between. CDR1 and CDR2 (germline): MGHRA, YSYEKL.

V and J are TRBV5-1 and TRBJ1-6; D might be TRBD1 (5 bases). The CDR3 is 14 amino acids. The germline gives CDR1 SGHRS, CDR2 YFSETQ. V was cut by 0 bases and J by 8 bases, with 9 bases left in between. CDR3 coding DNA: TGCGCCAGCAGCTTGGGTGGAGGGGATTCACCCCTCCACTTT. Translation gives CASSLGGGDSPLHF.